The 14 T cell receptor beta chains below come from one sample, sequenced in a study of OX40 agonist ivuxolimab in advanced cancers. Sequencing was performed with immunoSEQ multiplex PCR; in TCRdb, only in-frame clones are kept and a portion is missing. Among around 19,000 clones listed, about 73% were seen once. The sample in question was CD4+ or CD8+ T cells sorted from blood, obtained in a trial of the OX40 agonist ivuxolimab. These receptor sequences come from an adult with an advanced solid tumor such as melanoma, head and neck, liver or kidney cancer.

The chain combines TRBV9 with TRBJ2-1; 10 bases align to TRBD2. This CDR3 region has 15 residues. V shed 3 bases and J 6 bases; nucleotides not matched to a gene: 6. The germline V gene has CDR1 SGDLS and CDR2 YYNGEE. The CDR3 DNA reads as TGTGCCAGCAGCGGAACTAGCGGGATGGGCAATGAGCAGTTCTTC. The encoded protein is CASSGTSGMGNEQFF.

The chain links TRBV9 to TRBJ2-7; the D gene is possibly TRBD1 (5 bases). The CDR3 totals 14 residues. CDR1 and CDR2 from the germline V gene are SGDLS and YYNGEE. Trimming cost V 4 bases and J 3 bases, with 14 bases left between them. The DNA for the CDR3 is TGTGCCAGCAGCCCAGGTCAGGGTAACTACGAGCAGTACTTC. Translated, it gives CASSPGQGNYEQYF.

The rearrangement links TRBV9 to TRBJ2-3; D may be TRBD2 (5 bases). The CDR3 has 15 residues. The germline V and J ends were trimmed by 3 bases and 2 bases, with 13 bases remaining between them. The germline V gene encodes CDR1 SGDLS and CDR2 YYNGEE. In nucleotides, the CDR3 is TGTGCCAGCAGCGCCTTAGCGCTCGTCACAGATACGCAGTATTTT. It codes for CASSALALVTDTQYF.

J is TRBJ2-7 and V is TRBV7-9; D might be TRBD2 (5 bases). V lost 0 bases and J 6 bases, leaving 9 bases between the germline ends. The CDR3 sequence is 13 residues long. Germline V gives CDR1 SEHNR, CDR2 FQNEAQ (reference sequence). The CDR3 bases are TGTGCCAGCAGCTTAGCGCAAGGACTCGAGCAGTACTTC. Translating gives CASSLAQGLEQYF.

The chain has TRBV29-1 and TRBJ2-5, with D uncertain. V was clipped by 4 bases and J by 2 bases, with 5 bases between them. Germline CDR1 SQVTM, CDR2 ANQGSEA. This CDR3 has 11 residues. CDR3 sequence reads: CSVVGQETQYF. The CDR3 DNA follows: TGCAGCGTTGTGGGTCAAGAGACCCAGTACTTC.

This CDR3 is CASSFSGTTLTDTQYF. CDR3 coding DNA: TGTGCCAGTAGTTTCTCCGGGACTACCCTCACAGATACGCAGTATTTT. The chain joins TRBV19 to TRBJ2-3; 7 nucleotides line up with TRBD2. With 5 bases clipped from V and 2 bases from J, the junction kept 10 bases outside the gene matches. Germline assignment: CDR1 LNHDA and CDR2 SQIVND (reference sequence). The CDR3 length is 16 residues.

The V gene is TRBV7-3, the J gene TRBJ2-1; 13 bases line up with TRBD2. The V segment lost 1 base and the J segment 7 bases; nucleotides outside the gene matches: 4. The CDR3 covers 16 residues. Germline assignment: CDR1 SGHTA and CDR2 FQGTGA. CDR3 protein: CASSLIPTSGRNEQFF. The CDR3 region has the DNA TGTGCCAGCAGCTTAATCCCGACTAGCGGGAGGAATGAGCAGTTCTTC.

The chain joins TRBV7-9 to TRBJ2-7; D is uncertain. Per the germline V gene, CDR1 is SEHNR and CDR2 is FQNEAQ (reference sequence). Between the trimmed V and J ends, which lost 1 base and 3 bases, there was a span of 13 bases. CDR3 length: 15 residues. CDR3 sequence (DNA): TGTGCCAGCAGCTTAGATCGGAGTTCGGTCTACGAGCAGTACTTC. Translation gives CASSLDRSSVYEQYF. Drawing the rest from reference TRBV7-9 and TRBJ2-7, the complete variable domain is DTGVSQNPRHKITKRGQNVTFRCDPISEHNRLYWYRQTLGQGPEFLTYFQNEAQLEKSRLLSDRFSAERPKGSFSTLEIQRTEQGDSAMYLCASSLDRSSVYEQYFGPGTRLTVT.

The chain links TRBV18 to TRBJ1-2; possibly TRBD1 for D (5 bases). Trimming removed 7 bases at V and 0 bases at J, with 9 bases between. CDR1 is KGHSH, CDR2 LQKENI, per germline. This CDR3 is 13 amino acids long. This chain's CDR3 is CASYRQTNYGYTF. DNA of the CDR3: TGTGCCAGCTACCGACAGACTAACTATGGCTACACCTTC.

CDR3 nucleotide sequence: TGTGCCAGCACCCTCGTCGGGGACTATGGCTACACCTTC. Its protein product is CASTLVGDYGYTF. This sequence joins TRBV6-1 and TRBJ1-2; D unclear. CDR1 is MNHNS and CDR2 is SASEGT in the germline V gene. V was pared by 7 bases and J by 3 bases, with 12 bases between. This CDR3 has 13 amino acids.

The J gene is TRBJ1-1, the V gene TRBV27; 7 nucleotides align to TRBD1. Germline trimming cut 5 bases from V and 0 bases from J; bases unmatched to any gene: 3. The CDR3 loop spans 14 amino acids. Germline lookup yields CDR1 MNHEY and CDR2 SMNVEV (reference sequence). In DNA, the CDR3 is TGTGCCAGCAGTACCGGGACAGTGAACACTGAAGCTTTCTTT. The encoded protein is CASSTGTVNTEAFF.

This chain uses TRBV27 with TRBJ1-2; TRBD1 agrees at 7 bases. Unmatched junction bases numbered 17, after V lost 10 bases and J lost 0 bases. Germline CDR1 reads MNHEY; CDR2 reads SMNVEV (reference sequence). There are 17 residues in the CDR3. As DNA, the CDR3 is TGTGCCACCCGAAAGGGGACAGAGAAATCCACTAACTATGGCTACACCTTC. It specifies CATRKGTEKSTNYGYTF.

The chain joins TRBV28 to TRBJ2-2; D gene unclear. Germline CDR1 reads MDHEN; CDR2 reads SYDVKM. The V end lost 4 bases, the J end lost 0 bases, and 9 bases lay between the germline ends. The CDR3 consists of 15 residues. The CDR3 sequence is CASSSPGSNTGELFF. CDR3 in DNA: TGTGCCAGCAGTTCTCCAGGATCGAACACCGGGGAGCTGTTTTTT.

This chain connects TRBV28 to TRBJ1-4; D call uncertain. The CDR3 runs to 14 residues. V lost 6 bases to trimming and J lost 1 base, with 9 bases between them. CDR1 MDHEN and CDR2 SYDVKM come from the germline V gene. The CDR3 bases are TGTGCCAGCAGCAAGACCATAACTAATGAAAAACTGTTTTTT. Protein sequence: CASSKTITNEKLFF.